The clone carrying this T cell receptor (beta chain) was recorded only once. The antigen remains undetermined. Both 60 Vbeta primers and 13 Jbeta primers went into the PCR. TCRdb keeps only in-frame clones here, not all; method: immunoSEQ multiplex PCR. Found here are some 36,000 clones, roughly three quarters of them singletons; the top ten hold about 7%. The data originate from a study of cytomegalovirus exposure and HLA in healthy donors. Overall study results and limits: According to an earlier analysis, most TCR beta V segments yielded productive rearrangements about 87% or about 30% of the time. Accurate prediction of most subjects' HLA-A and HLA-B alleles from TCR beta sequences was reported.

This CDR3 spans 15 amino acids. Trimming took 0 bases from V and 0 from J, leaving 6 bases between them. Germline V gene lookup returns CDR1 MGHRA and CDR2 YSYEKL. The rearrangement uses TRBV4-1 and TRBJ2-4; D unclear. The sequencing input was PBMCs. This TCR derives from a man younger than 45 in good health and CMV-seronegative. The DNA for the CDR3 is TGCGCCAGCAGCCAAGATAGGAGAGCCAAAAACATTCAGTACTTC. The encoded protein is CASSQDRRAKNIQYF.